This entry is about one TCR beta chain. The CDR3 extends over 13 amino acids. V lost 5 bases to trimming and J lost 7 bases, with 15 bases between them. Per germline, CDR1 SGHVS and CDR2 FNYEAQ. This specimen comes from a study of CD8+CD57+ T cells in acquired aplastic anemia. The study profiled TCR beta VDJ and CDR3 using genomic DNA as template. TCRdb called the reads again in MiXCR, with one record for every CDR3 protein. The sample records about 81,000 distinct CDR3 sequences, approximately 46% being singletons. The chain uses TRBV7-6 and TRBJ2-7; D may be TRBD1 (5 bases). Sequenced: sorted CD4+, CD8+, or CD8+CD57+ T cells (not recorded which) from PBMCs. This receptor was obtained from a human donor in good health, serving as a control. The CDR3 loop is CASSTDTFVEQYF. As DNA, the CDR3 is TGTGCCAGCAGCACGGACACTTTCGTGGAGCAGTACTTC.